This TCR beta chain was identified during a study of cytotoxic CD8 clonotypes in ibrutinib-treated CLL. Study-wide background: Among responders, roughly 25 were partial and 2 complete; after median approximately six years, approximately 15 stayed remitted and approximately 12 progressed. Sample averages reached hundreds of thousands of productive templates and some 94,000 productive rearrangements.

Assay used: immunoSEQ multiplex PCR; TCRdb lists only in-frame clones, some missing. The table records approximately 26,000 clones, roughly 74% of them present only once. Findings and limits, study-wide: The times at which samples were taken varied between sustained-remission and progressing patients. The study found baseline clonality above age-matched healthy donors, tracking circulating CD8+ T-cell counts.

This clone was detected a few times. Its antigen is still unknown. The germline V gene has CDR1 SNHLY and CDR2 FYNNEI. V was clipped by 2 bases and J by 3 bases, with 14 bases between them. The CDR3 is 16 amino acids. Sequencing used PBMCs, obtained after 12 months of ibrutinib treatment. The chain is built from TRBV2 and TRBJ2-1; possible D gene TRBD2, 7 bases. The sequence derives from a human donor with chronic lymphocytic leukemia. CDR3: CASSELGGGLYNEQFF. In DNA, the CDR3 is TGTGCCAGCAGTGAATTGGGCGGGGGCCTCTACAATGAGCAGTTCTTC. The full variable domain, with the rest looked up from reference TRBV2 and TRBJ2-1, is EPEVTQTPSHQVTQMGQEVILRCVPISNHLYFYWYRQILGQKVEFLVSFYNNEISEKSEIFDDQFSVERPDGSNFTLKIRSTKLEDSAMYFCASSELGGGLYNEQFFGPGTRLTVL.